The 13 T cell receptor beta chains presented below share a single source sample, sequenced in a study of cytomegalovirus exposure and HLA in healthy donors (dated by TCRdb to 2015 to 2018). The library was built by means of the immunoSEQ multiplex PCR assay. The multiplex PCR relied on a mix of 60 forward primers for TCR Vbeta segments and 13 reverse primers for TCR Jbeta segments. Not all clones reach the TCRdb copy of this immuneACCESS table, which keeps in-frame sequences only. Checked studies attribute under half of the gap to unresolved V genes and leave the rest unexplained. The sample data list about 98,000 clones, and 75% to 85% of these were observed just once. The biggest ten clones account for approximately 10% of the sample. What was sequenced was PBMCs. Receptors originate from a man younger than 35 in good health and CMV-seropositive.

The chain has TRBV6-1 and TRBJ2-5; 7 positions agree with TRBD1. CDR3 length equals 13 residues. J was trimmed by 4 bases and V by 6 bases; bases with no gene match: 5. CDR1 is MNHNS, CDR2 SASEGT, per germline. The CDR3 spells CASRPTGIETQYF. CDR3 in DNA: TGTGCCAGCAGGCCGACAGGGATAGAGACCCAGTACTTC.

This clone was picked up a small number of times. The chain recombines TRBV9 with TRBJ1-5; D is possibly TRBD1 (6 bases). The CDR3 runs 15 residues. Trimming took 0 bases from V and 6 from J, leaving 13 bases between them. Looked up from germline, CDR1 is SGDLS and CDR2 is YYNGEE. The CDR3 nucleotides are TGTGCCAGCAGCGTAGGAGGGGGGGGCAGTCAGCCCCAGCATTTT. Its protein product is CASSVGGGGSQPQHF.

DNA for the CDR3: TGTGCCAGCAGCCGCACCAGGGGGCACCAGCCCCAGCATTTT. Protein sequence: CASSRTRGHQPQHF. The V and J genes are TRBV21-1 and TRBJ1-5; TRBD1, the table's D call, was not compared with the DNA. TRBV21-1 is a pseudogene. The CDR3 extends over 14 amino acids.

CDR3 sequence (DNA): TGTGCCAGCAAGTTTCAGGGACAAACCAATTCACCCCTCCACTTT. It codes for CASKFQGQTNSPLHF. The chain employs TRBV6-1 and TRBJ1-6, with D perhaps matching TRBD1 (6 bases). With 7 bases removed from V and 7 bases from J, the gap between germline ends came to 17 bases. Germline CDR1 MNHNS, CDR2 SASEGT. The CDR3 is made up of 15 amino acids.

This clone has more than one count but fewer than ten. The genes are TRBV5-4 and TRBJ1-1; TRBD1 is a possible D gene (6 bases). CDR1 and CDR2 (germline): SGHNT, YYREEE (reference sequence). CDR3 length: 15 amino acids. Trimming took off 5 bases at V and 4 bases at J, with 18 bases between the two ends. CDR3 sequence (DNA): TGTGCCAGCAGTTATAATTCAGGGGTAAGCACTGAAGCTTTCTTT. This codes for CASSYNSGVSTEAFF.

V and J are TRBV30 and TRBJ1-1; the match to TRBD1 covers 7 bases. The trim removed 5 bases at V and 3 bases at J, leaving 6 bases unmatched. CDR3 length equals 13 residues. Germline CDR1 GTSNPN, CDR2 SVGIG (reference sequence). CDR3 residues: CAWRTGGYTEAFF. CDR3 DNA sequence: TGTGCCTGGCGGACAGGAGGCTACACTGAAGCTTTCTTT.

The chain couples TRBV6-6 to TRBJ2-3; 8 bases fit TRBD1. Germline V gene sequence: CDR1 MNHNY, CDR2 SVGAGI (reference sequence). With V trimmed by 2 bases and J by 3 bases, 7 bases remained unmatched. The CDR3 length is 16 residues. CDR3 DNA sequence: TGTGCCAGCAGTTACCTTCGACAGGGGAATACAGATACGCAGTATTTT. Translated: CASSYLRQGNTDTQYF.

This rearrangement joins TRBV10-3 to TRBJ2-3, with 16 bases that match TRBD2. The CDR3 totals 18 residues. The V gene end was trimmed by 0 bases and the J gene end by 2 bases; junction bases not matched to a gene: 2. Germline CDR1 and CDR2: ENHRY and SYGVKD. The CDR3: CAISESGLAGGFTDTQYF. CDR3 in DNA: TGTGCCATCAGTGAGTCGGGACTAGCGGGGGGGTTCACAGATACGCAGTATTTT.

The V and J genes are TRBV7-9 and TRBJ2-1, with 7 positions matching TRBD2. V lost 1 base and J lost 1; bases outside the gene matches: 4. CDR3 length: 16 residues. Germline assignment: CDR1 SEHNR and CDR2 FQNEAQ (reference sequence). CDR3 nucleotide sequence: TGTGCCAGCAGCTTAGGGCCCGGGGGGTCCTACAATGAGCAGTTCTTC. Translated: CASSLGPGGSYNEQFF. The full variable domain, with the rest looked up from reference TRBV7-9 and TRBJ2-1, is DTGVSQNPRHKITKRGQNVTFRCDPISEHNRLYWYRQTLGQGPEFLTYFQNEAQLEKSRLLSDRFSAERPKGSFSTLEIQRTEQGDSAMYLCASSLGPGGSYNEQFFGPGTRLTVL.

The chain employs TRBV5-4 and TRBJ1-6; 9 nucleotides match TRBD1. The trim removed 4 bases at V and 9 bases at J, leaving 5 bases unmatched. The CDR3 is 14 amino acids. Germline V lookup: CDR1 SGHNT, CDR2 YYREEE (reference sequence). CDR3 region: CASSPGQGVSPLHF. The CDR3 DNA sequence: TGTGCCAGCAGCCCGGGACAGGGCGTTTCACCCCTCCACTTT.

DNA for the CDR3: TGTGCCAGCAGTGGGACAGTAAACTATGGCTACACCTTC. This codes for CASSGTVNYGYTF. The chain links TRBV25-1 to TRBJ1-2; possibly TRBD1 for D (6 bases). Between the trimmed V and J ends, which lost 4 bases and 2 bases, there was a span of 8 bases. This CDR3 contains 13 residues. The germline V gene encodes CDR1 MGHDK and CDR2 SYGVNS.

The chain joins TRBV7-2 to TRBJ2-5; D gene unclear. The CDR3 length is 13 residues. Germline V gene lookup returns CDR1 SGHTA and CDR2 FQGNSA. Trimming took 3 bases from V and 1 from J, leaving 6 bases between them. The CDR3 here is CASSLNSQETQYF. For the CDR3, the DNA is TGTGCCAGCAGCTTGAACAGCCAAGAGACCCAGTACTTC.

This rearrangement joins TRBV28 to TRBJ1-4, with D perhaps TRBD1 (6 bases). The length of the CDR3 is 15 residues. Trimming removed 3 bases at V and 5 bases at J, with 13 bases between. Germline V CDR1 and CDR2: MDHEN, SYDVKM. This CDR3 is CASSLLRGGNEKLFF. Written as DNA, the CDR3 is TGTGCCAGCAGTTTGCTCAGGGGCGGGAATGAAAAACTGTTTTTT.